These 5 T cell receptor beta chains were sequenced from one sample in a study of blood T cell repertoires in COVID-19. Profiled with immunoSEQ multiplex PCR; TCRdb holds only in-frame clones, not every one. The sample contains 150,000 or so clones, around 80% of which appear only once. Sequenced: peripheral blood. Receptors were obtained from a human donor with acute or convalescent COVID-19. The donor label of this sample is uncertain.

V and J are TRBV19 and TRBJ2-5; D is possibly TRBD2 (6 bases). The germline V gene has CDR1 LNHDA and CDR2 SQIVND (reference sequence). The CDR3 sequence is 12 residues long. Trimming pared 5 bases from V and 4 bases from J, leaving 8 bases between. The CDR3 reads CASSGGRETQYF. For the CDR3, the DNA is TGTGCCAGTAGTGGAGGGAGAGAGACCCAGTACTTC.

CDR3 sequence (DNA): TGCGCCAGCAGCTTACAAGGACAGGCGAACACCGGGGAGCTGTTTTTT. This gives the protein CASSLQGQANTGELFF. This sequence joins TRBV5-1 and TRBJ2-2; 7 nucleotides agree with TRBD1. CDR1 is SGHRS and CDR2 is YFSETQ in the germline V gene. CDR3 length: 16 amino acids. V lost 2 bases to trimming and J lost 0 bases; unmatched junction nucleotides: 4.

The chain joins TRBV11-2 to TRBJ1-1; D ambiguous. Germline V lookup: CDR1 SGHAT, CDR2 FQNNGV. The ends were cut back, 4 bases at V and 10 bases at J, with 16 bases in the middle. The CDR3 spans 13 residues. The CDR3 DNA is TGTGCCAGCAGCTCCGACACCGTCCCAGGAGCTTTCTTT. Its protein is CASSSDTVPGAFF.

A note on this clone: This specimen includes other DNA sequences encoding the same CDR3. CDR3 sequence: CASSLGQNTEAFF. In DNA form, the CDR3 reads TGTGCCAGCAGCCTAGGACAGAACACTGAAGCTTTCTTT. This chain uses TRBV7-9 with TRBJ1-1, with D possibly matching TRBD1 (5 bases). Germline V gene data show CDR1 as SEHNR and CDR2 as FQNEAQ (reference sequence). V was cut by 5 bases and J by 1 base, with 8 bases left in between. CDR3 size: 13 residues.

A single count supports this clone. The gene calls are TRBV19 and TRBJ1-5; no firm D call. This CDR3 region has 14 residues. V shed 3 bases and J shed 0 bases, with 6 bases lying between them. CDR1 is LNHDA, CDR2 SQIVND, per germline (reference sequence). The CDR3 loop reads CASSIRNSNQPQHF. In DNA, the CDR3 is TGTGCCAGTAGTATCCGTAATAGCAATCAGCCCCAGCATTTT.